Listed here are 20 T cell receptor beta chains from one sample, sequenced in a study of blood T cell repertoires in COVID-19. Method: immunoSEQ multiplex PCR; TCRdb's copy keeps in-frame clones and lacks some. Of about 120,000 clones in the sample, 75% to 80% are singletons; the top ten hold roughly 7.9%. Source material: peripheral blood. The receptors here all came from a human donor in a cohort sampled during active COVID-19.

This chain uses TRBV7-2 with TRBJ2-1; D possibly corresponds to TRBD2 (5 bases). The CDR3 is 14 residues long. The V gene's germline CDR1 is SGHTA and CDR2 FQGNSA. V lost 7 bases and J 7 bases, leaving 17 bases between the germline ends. The CDR3 reads CASTSPLGSNEQFF. The CDR3 nucleotides read TGTGCCAGCACCTCGCCCTTGGGGAGTAATGAGCAGTTCTTC.

The gene calls are TRBV6-6 and TRBJ1-4; TRBD1 matches at 7 bases. Trimming removed 2 bases from V and 8 bases from J; junction bases left unmatched: 8. The CDR3 spans 15 residues. Germline CDR1 is MNHNY and CDR2 is SVGAGI (reference sequence). As DNA, the CDR3 is TGTGCCAGCAGTTACCCCGAAGGGGGCCGAGAAAAACTGTTTTTT. It translates to CASSYPEGGREKLFF.

The chain has TRBV20-1 and TRBJ2-7, with a possible D match to TRBD2 (5 bases). The CDR3 runs to 14 residues. Trimming left V 3 bases short and J 7 bases short, with 19 bases between. From germline, CDR1 is DFQATT and CDR2 SNEGSKA (reference sequence). As DNA, the CDR3 is TGCAGTGCTAGTGGACTCAATAACAATAATGAGCAGTACTTC. Its protein is CSASGLNNNNEQYF.

This sequence joins TRBV27 and TRBJ2-2; 7 positions agree with TRBD1. Germline V lookup: CDR1 MNHEY, CDR2 SMNVEV (reference sequence). The CDR3 sequence is 14 residues long. J gave up 4 bases and V 3 bases, and 2 bases lay outside the gene matches. CDR3 nucleotides: TGTGCCAGCAGTTTGACAGGGAGCACCGGGGAGCTGTTTTTT. Its translation: CASSLTGSTGELFF.

The gene calls are TRBV9 and TRBJ1-2; D is unclear. Germline V gene lookup returns CDR1 SGDLS and CDR2 YYNGEE. There are 15 residues in the CDR3. The V end was cut by 0 bases, the J end by 5 bases, with 14 bases between. The DNA of the CDR3 is TGTGCCAGCAGCGTAGCTCCAGGTAGCGGGTATGGCTACACCTTC. Amino acid sequence: CASSVAPGSGYGYTF. Full variable domain (missing parts from reference TRBV9 and TRBJ1-2): DSGVTQTPKHLITATGQRVTLRCSPRSGDLSVYWYQQSLDQGLQFLIQYYNGEERAKGNILERFSAQQFPDLHSELNLSSLELGDSALYFCASSVAPGSGYGYTFGSGTRLTVV.

The rearrangement joins TRBV7-8 to TRBJ2-7; TRBD2 matches at 11 bases. The V gene end was trimmed by 3 bases and the J gene end by 2 bases; junction bases not matched to a gene: 6. Germline V lookup: CDR1 SGHVS, CDR2 FQNEAQ. This CDR3 region has 16 residues. The DNA for the CDR3 is TGTGCCAGCAGCTTCCCGACTAGCGGGGACCCCTACGAGCAGTACTTC. It codes for CASSFPTSGDPYEQYF.

The gene calls are TRBV6-4 and TRBJ1-2; TRBD1 aligns across 11 bases. CDR1 MRHNA and CDR2 SNTAGT come from the germline V gene. This CDR3 is 15 amino acids long. J gave up 8 bases and V 4 bases, and 9 bases lay outside the gene matches. The CDR3 reads CASSAFGQGAGGYTF. The DNA of the CDR3 is TGTGCCAGCAGTGCTTTTGGACAGGGGGCAGGAGGCTACACCTTC.

The chain recombines TRBV6-2 or TRBV6-3 with TRBJ1-5; 8 bases line up with TRBD1. The CDR3 consists of 14 residues. Germline CDR1 and CDR2: MNHEY and SVGEGT. The V segment lost 3 bases and the J segment 5 bases; nucleotides outside the gene matches: 3. CDR3 nucleotides: TGTGCCAGCAGTTATGGACAGGGACATCAGCCCCAGCATTTT. It specifies CASSYGQGHQPQHF.

This CDR3 is CATEVAGAPPYEQYF. CDR3 sequence (DNA): TGTGCCACGGAGGTAGCGGGGGCCCCCCCCTACGAGCAGTACTTC. The chain joins TRBV6-5 to TRBJ2-7; 9 positions match TRBD2. The germline CDR1 and CDR2 sequences are MNHEY and SVGAGI. Trimming took 10 bases from V and 2 from J; bases not matched to a gene: 12. The CDR3 has 15 amino acids.

The chain employs TRBV19 and TRBJ2-3; 9 bases line up with TRBD1. Germline trimming cut 3 bases from V and 2 bases from J; bases unmatched to any gene: 6. There are 16 residues in the CDR3. CDR1 and CDR2 from the germline V gene are LNHDA and SQIVND (reference sequence). The CDR3 bases are TGTGCCAGTAGTATTCCGGGACAGGGCATCACAGATACGCAGTATTTT. Amino acid sequence: CASSIPGQGITDTQYF.

The sample holds a few counts of this clone. This sequence joins TRBV4-1 and TRBJ2-7; TRBD2 matches 10 bases. The CDR3 consists of 17 residues. V dropped 0 bases and J dropped 2; count of bases not matched to a gene: 7. Germline-derived CDR1 and CDR2 are MGHRA and YSYEKL. In nucleotides, the CDR3 is TGCGCCAGCAGCCAAGACGTCGAGCGGGGGGGAGCCTACGAGCAGTACTTC. The encoded protein is CASSQDVERGGAYEQYF.

This clone was detected once. DNA of the CDR3: TGTGCCAGCAGCTTAGAGGGACTAGCGGGAGAAGGGGGTTCCTACGAGCAGTACTTC. Protein sequence: CASSLEGLAGEGGSYEQYF. The chain joins TRBV13 to TRBJ2-7; the match to TRBD2 covers 14 bases. Unmatched junction bases numbered 9, after V lost 1 base and J lost 1 base. The CDR3 length is 19 residues. Germline V lookup: CDR1 PRHDT, CDR2 FYEKMQ (reference sequence).

In this sample, this clone turned up once. This sequence joins TRBV4-1 and TRBJ1-3; no clear D gene. Trimming cost V 3 bases and J 0 bases, with 21 bases left between them. The CDR3 spans 19 residues. From germline, CDR1 is MGHRA and CDR2 YSYEKL. As DNA, the CDR3 is TGCGCCAGCAGCCATCCCGCCCCGGGATTCCCTTTCTCTGGAAACACCATATATTTT. Translated, it gives CASSHPAPGFPFSGNTIYF.

This clone was observed once. The chain links TRBV6-5 to TRBJ1-1; D not certain. Germline V gives CDR1 MNHEY, CDR2 SVGAGI. V was clipped by 4 bases and J by 0 bases, with 6 bases between them. The CDR3 runs to 13 residues. The CDR3 reads CASSWTLNTEAFF. The CDR3 nucleotides read TGTGCCAGCAGTTGGACTCTGAACACTGAAGCTTTCTTT.

The J gene is TRBJ2-6, the V gene TRBV15; the D is unclear. This CDR3 is 15 amino acids long. The V and J ends lost 1 base and 0 bases respectively, with 4 bases between them. The germline CDR1 and CDR2 sequences are LNHNV and YYDKDF (reference sequence). In DNA form, the CDR3 reads TGTGCCACCAGCAGAGCGGGCTCTGGGGCCAACGTCCTGACTTTC. It encodes CATSRAGSGANVLTF.

This clone was counted once. The CDR3 sequence: CASSLAGAYEQYF. The CDR3 nucleotides are TGTGCCAGTAGTCTAGCGGGAGCCTACGAGCAGTACTTC. The chain links TRBV19 to TRBJ2-7; 10 bases match TRBD2. CDR3 length equals 13 residues. V shed 5 bases, J shed 2 bases, and the junction held 0 bases outside the gene matches. In germline, CDR1 is LNHDA, CDR2 SQIVND (reference sequence).

The chain recombines TRBV30 with TRBJ1-1, with TRBD1 as a possible D gene (6 bases). V gave up 2 bases and J gave up 3 bases, with 10 bases separating them. CDR1 GTSNPN and CDR2 SVGIG come from the germline V gene (reference sequence). This CDR3 is built from 13 residues. In DNA, the CDR3 is TGTGCCTGGAGTCCGAGGGGGTACACTGAAGCTTTCTTT. This gives the protein CAWSPRGYTEAFF.

This chain links TRBV6-4 with TRBJ2-5, with D tentatively TRBD2 (6 bases). Trimming left V 4 bases short and J 0 bases short, with 15 bases between. The CDR3 sequence is 16 residues long. Germline V gene data show CDR1 as MRHNA and CDR2 as SNTAGT. CDR3 sequence: CASSVGLAAHQETQYF. The CDR3 bases are TGTGCCAGCAGTGTGGGATTAGCGGCGCACCAAGAGACCCAGTACTTC.

The chain uses TRBV6-5 and TRBJ2-7; unclear D gene. Trimming removed 5 bases at V and 4 bases at J, with 18 bases between. The germline gives CDR1 MNHEY, CDR2 SVGAGI. This CDR3 region has 15 residues. The CDR3 DNA follows: TGTGCCAGCAGTCCTCAGTCCAGGATTCGGTACGAGCAGTACTTC. Translated: CASSPQSRIRYEQYF.

The chain carries TRBV11-2 and TRBJ1-4, with TRBD1 matching over 7 bases. Germline V gene lookup returns CDR1 SGHAT and CDR2 FQNNGV. The CDR3 length is 15 residues. Trimming at V came to 5 bases and at J to 4 bases, leaving 7 bases not matched to a gene. The CDR3 DNA reads as TGTGCCAGCAGCCACTACAGGGGTCTTAATGAAAAACTGTTTTTT. This encodes CASSHYRGLNEKLFF.